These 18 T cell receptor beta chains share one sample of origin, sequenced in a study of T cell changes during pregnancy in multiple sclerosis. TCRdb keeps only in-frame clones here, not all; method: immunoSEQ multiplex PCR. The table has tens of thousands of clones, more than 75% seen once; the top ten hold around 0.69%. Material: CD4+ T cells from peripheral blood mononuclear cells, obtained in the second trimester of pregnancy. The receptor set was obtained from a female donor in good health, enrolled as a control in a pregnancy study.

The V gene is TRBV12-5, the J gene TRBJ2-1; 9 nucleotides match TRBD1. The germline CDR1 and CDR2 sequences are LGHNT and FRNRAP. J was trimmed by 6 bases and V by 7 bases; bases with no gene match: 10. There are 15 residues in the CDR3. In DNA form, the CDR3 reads TGTGCTAGTGCCCCGGGGGACAGGGTCCGCAATGAGCAGTTCTTC. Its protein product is CASAPGDRVRNEQFF.

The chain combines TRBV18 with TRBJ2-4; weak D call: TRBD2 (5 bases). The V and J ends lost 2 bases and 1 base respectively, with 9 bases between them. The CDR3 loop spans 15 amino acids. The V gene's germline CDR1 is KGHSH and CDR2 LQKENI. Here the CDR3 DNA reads TGTGCCAGCTCACCAGACACGGGGGCCAAAAACATTCAGTACTTC. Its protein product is CASSPDTGAKNIQYF.

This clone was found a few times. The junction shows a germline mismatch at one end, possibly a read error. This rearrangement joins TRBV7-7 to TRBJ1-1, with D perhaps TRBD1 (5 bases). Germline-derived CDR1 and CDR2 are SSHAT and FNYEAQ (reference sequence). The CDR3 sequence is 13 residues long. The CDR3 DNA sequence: TGTGCTAGCAGCTTAACAGGAGAGACTGAAGCTTTCTTT. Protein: CASSLTGETEAFF.

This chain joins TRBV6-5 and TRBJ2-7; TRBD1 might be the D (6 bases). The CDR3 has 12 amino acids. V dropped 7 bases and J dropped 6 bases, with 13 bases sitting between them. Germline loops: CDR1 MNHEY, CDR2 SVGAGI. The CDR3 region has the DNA TGTGCCAGCACCCGGGACACCAGCGAGCAGTACTTC. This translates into CASTRDTSEQYF.

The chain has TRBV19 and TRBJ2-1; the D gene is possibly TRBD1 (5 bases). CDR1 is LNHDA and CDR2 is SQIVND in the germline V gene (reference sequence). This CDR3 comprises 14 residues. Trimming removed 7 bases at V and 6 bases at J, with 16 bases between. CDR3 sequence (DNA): TGTGCCAGTAAAGGGGATAACACTTTCAATGAGCAGTTCTTC. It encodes CASKGDNTFNEQFF. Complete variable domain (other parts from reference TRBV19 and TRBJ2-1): DGGITQSPKYLFRKEGQNVTLSCEQNLNHDAMYWYRQDPGQGLRLIYYSQIVNDFQKGDIAEGYSVSREKKESFPLTVTSAQKNPTAFYLCASKGDNTFNEQFFGPGTRLTVL.

The CDR3 nucleotides are TGTGCCAGTAGCGATACAGGGGGCACTGAAGCTTTCTTT. Translated, it gives CASSDTGGTEAFF. V is TRBV19 and J is TRBJ1-1; 8 positions match TRBD1. V shed 6 bases, J shed 4 bases, and the junction held 4 bases outside the gene matches. Per germline, CDR1 LNHDA and CDR2 SQIVND (reference sequence). There are 13 residues in the CDR3.

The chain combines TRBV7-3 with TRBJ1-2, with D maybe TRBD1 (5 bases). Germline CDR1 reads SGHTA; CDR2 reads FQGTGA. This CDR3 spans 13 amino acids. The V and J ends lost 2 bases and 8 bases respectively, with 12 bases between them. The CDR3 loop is CASSLQGTEGYTF. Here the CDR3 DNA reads TGTGCCAGCAGCTTACAGGGTACGGAGGGCTACACCTTC.

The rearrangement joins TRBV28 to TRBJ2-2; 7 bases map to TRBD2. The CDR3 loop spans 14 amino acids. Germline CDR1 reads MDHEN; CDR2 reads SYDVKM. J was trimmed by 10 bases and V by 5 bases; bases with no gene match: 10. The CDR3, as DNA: TGTGCCAGCAGTGCCCCCCCGGGGAGGGAGGAGCTGTTTTTT. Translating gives CASSAPPGREELFF.

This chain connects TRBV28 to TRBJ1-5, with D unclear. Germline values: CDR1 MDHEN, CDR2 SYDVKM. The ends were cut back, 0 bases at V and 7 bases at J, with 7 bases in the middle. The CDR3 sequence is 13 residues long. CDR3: CASSLWGGQPQHF. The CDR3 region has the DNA TGTGCCAGCAGTTTATGGGGAGGGCAGCCCCAGCATTTT.

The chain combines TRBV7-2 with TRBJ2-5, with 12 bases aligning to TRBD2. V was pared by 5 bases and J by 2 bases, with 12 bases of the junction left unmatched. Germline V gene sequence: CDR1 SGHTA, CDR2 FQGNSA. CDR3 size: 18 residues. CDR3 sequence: CASSLGLAGGPYQETQYF. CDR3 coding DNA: TGTGCCAGCAGCCTTGGTCTAGCGGGGGGGCCATATCAAGAGACCCAGTACTTC.

The CDR3 here is CASSLPDRDNSPLHF. CDR3 coding DNA: TGCGCCAGCAGCTTGCCCGACAGGGATAATTCACCCCTCCACTTT. The V and J genes are TRBV5-1 and TRBJ1-6; 7 bases map to TRBD1. Germline assignment: CDR1 SGHRS and CDR2 YFSETQ. Trimming cost V 1 base and J 5 bases; bases outside gene matches: 3. CDR3 size: 15 residues.

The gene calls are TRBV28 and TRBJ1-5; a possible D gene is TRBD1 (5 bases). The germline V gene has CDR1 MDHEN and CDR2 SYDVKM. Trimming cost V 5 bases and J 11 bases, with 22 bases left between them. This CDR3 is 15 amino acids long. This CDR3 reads CASSHRNTPGGAQHF. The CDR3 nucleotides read TGTGCCAGCAGTCACCGGAACACGCCCGGGGGAGCCCAGCATTTT.

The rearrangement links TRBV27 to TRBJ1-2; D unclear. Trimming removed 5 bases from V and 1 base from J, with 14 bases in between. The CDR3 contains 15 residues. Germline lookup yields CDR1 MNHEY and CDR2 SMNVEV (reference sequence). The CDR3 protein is CASSPGEKGNYGYTF. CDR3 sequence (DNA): TGTGCCAGCAGTCCCGGGGAGAAGGGTAACTATGGCTACACCTTC.

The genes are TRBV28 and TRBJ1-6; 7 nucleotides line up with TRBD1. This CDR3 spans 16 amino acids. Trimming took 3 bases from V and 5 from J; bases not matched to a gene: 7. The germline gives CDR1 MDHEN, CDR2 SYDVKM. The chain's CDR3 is CASSFPTGWNNSPLHF. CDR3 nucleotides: TGTGCCAGCAGTTTCCCGACAGGGTGGAATAATTCACCCCTCCACTTT.

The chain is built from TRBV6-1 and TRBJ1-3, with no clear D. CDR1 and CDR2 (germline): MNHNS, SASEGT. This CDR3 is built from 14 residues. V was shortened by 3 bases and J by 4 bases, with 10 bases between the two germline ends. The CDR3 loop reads CASSETRGGNTIYF. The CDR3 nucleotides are TGTGCCAGCAGTGAGACCCGAGGAGGAAACACCATATATTTT.

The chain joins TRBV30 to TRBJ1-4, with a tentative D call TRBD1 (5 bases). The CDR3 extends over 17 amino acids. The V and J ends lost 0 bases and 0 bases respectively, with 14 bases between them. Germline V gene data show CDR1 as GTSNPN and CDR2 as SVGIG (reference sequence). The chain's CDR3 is CAWSVWQGVSTNEKLFF. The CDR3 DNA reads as TGTGCCTGGAGTGTATGGCAGGGCGTTTCAACTAATGAAAAACTGTTTTTT. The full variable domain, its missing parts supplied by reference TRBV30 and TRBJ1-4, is SQTIHQWPATLVQPVGSPLSLECTVEGTSNPNLYWYRQAAGRGLQLLFYSVGIGQISSEVPQNLSASRPQDRQFILSSKKLLLSDSGFYLCAWSVWQGVSTNEKLFFGSGTQLSVL.

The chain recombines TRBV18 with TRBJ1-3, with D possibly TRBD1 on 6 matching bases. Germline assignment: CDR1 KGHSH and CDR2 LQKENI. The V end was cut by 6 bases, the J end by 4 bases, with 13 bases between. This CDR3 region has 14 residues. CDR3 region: CASSIQGSGNTIYF. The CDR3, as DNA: TGTGCCAGCTCTATTCAGGGGTCCGGAAACACCATATATTTT.

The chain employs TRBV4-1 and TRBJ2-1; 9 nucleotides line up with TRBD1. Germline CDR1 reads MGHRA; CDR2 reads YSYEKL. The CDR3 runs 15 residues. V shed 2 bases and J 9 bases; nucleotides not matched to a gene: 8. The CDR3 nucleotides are TGCGCCAGCAGCCAAAGGGACAGGGTGTTAGGTGAGCAGTTCTTC. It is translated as CASSQRDRVLGEQFF.